Each of the 13 T cell receptor beta chains below was sequenced from the same sample in a study of lymphopenia after photon versus proton radiotherapy. Assay: immunoSEQ multiplex PCR; the TCRdb copy retains only in-frame clones and omits some. Of about 83,000 clones detected, 65% to 85% appear once; the ten largest clones hold about 1.3%. Specimen: peripheral blood, collected from a patient treated with proton-based radiotherapy. These receptors all stem from a man aged 55 to 70 with pancreatic cancer.

The chain uses TRBV27 and TRBJ1-5; D is undetermined. V lost 0 bases and J lost 0, with 18 bases in between. CDR3 length: 19 amino acids. In germline, CDR1 is MNHEY, CDR2 SMNVEV (reference sequence). CDR3 DNA sequence: TGTGCCAGCAGTTTATCCCCTCGGCAGCCCCATTCTAGCAATCAGCCCCAGCATTTT. Translation gives CASSLSPRQPHSSNQPQHF.

V is TRBV7-8 and J is TRBJ1-5; no definite D call. Deletions cut 1 base from V and 3 bases from J, with 7 bases between. The V gene's germline CDR1 is SGHVS and CDR2 FQNEAQ. The CDR3 contains 14 residues. CDR3 coding DNA: TGTGCCAGCAGCTTAGGCGGATACAATCAGCCCCAGCATTTT. As protein: CASSLGGYNQPQHF.

The chain uses TRBV28 and TRBJ1-1; D possibly corresponds to TRBD1 (6 bases). The length of the CDR3 is 12 residues. The V end was cut by 4 bases, the J end by 10 bases, with 13 bases between. CDR1 MDHEN and CDR2 SYDVKM come from the germline V gene. CDR3 coding DNA: TGTGCCAGCAGTTCCCAGGTAGGGGGAGCTTTCTTT. Its protein product is CASSSQVGGAFF.

V and J are TRBV13 and TRBJ2-3; 11 nucleotides align to TRBD2. The CDR3 sequence is 13 residues long. CDR1 PRHDT and CDR2 FYEKMQ come from the germline V gene (reference sequence). V dropped 3 bases and J dropped 11; count of bases not matched to a gene: 4. CDR3 residues: CASSLTSGIKQYF. The CDR3 bases are TGTGCCAGCAGCTTGACTAGCGGGATAAAGCAGTATTTT.

V gene TRBV7-8 combines with J gene TRBJ2-1; 7 bases map to TRBD2. CDR1 and CDR2 from the germline V gene are SGHVS and FQNEAQ. The CDR3 covers 16 residues. The junction had 5 bases not matched to a gene; V was cut back by 3 bases and J by 0 bases. CDR3 sequence (DNA): TGTGCCAGCAGCTTGCGGAGCGGGACCTCCTACAATGAGCAGTTCTTC. Protein: CASSLRSGTSYNEQFF.

This chain uses TRBV5-1 with TRBJ2-7, with TRBD1 as a possible D gene (5 bases). CDR1 and CDR2 from the germline V gene are SGHRS and YFSETQ. Trimming left V 4 bases short and J 7 bases short, with 21 bases between. The CDR3 has 15 amino acids. The CDR3 here is CASSPTGPLPWEQYF. The CDR3, as DNA: TGCGCCAGCAGCCCCACAGGTCCCCTCCCATGGGAGCAGTACTTC.

The chain uses TRBV9 and TRBJ2-3; D call uncertain. Per the germline V gene, CDR1 is SGDLS and CDR2 is YYNGEE. The CDR3 totals 13 residues. Trimming took off 0 bases at V and 4 bases at J, with 6 bases between the two ends. The CDR3 DNA reads TGTGCCAGCAGCGTAGCAGGCGCAGATACGCAGTATTTT. It yields the protein CASSVAGADTQYF.

The CDR3 DNA sequence: TGTGCCAGCAGTGTTCTTGTAACAGGGAGCGAGCAGTACTTC. Translation gives CASSVLVTGSEQYF. The chain carries TRBV2 and TRBJ2-7; possible D gene TRBD1, 6 bases. Trimming removed 4 bases from V and 6 bases from J, with 16 bases in between. The germline V gene has CDR1 SNHLY and CDR2 FYNNEI. The CDR3 is 14 amino acids.

This sequence joins TRBV7-2 and TRBJ2-1; TRBD1 agrees at 7 bases. The CDR3 spans 14 residues. The germline CDR1 and CDR2 sequences are SGHTA and FQGNSA. V lost 4 bases to trimming and J lost 5 bases; unmatched junction nucleotides: 5. CDR3 DNA: TGTGCCAGCAGCTCCGGGACAGCCAACAATGAGCAGTTCTTC. Translated, it gives CASSSGTANNEQFF.

This chain links TRBV6-4 with TRBJ2-2; 12 bases align to TRBD1. This CDR3 contains 16 residues. Germline V CDR1 and CDR2: MRHNA, SNTAGT. V lost 4 bases and J lost 5; bases outside the gene matches: 5. The CDR3 coding sequence is TGTGCCAGCAGTGCGGGGACAGGGGGCCGAACCGGGGAGCTGTTTTTT. It translates to CASSAGTGGRTGELFF.

J is TRBJ2-7 and V is TRBV5-5; D is uncertain. V dropped 1 base and J dropped 6 bases, with 5 bases sitting between them. From germline, CDR1 is SGHKS and CDR2 YYEKEE (reference sequence). The CDR3 spans 11 residues. CDR3 nucleotides: TGTGCCAGCAGCTTGAACGGCGAGCAGTACTTC. This sequence encodes CASSLNGEQYF.

V usage is TRBV6-6 and J usage is TRBJ1-5, with D tentatively TRBD1 (5 bases). CDR3 length equals 14 residues. Germline V gives CDR1 MNHNY, CDR2 SVGAGI (reference sequence). V shed 2 bases and J shed 5 bases, with 10 bases lying between them. CDR3 nucleotide sequence: TGTGCCAGCAGTTACACAGGTGGAGATCAGCCCCAGCATTTT. Its protein is CASSYTGGDQPQHF.

V usage is TRBV7-3 and J usage is TRBJ2-1; D is unresolved. Germline V lookup: CDR1 SGHTA, CDR2 FQGTGA. The CDR3 has 14 amino acids. Trimming stripped 2 bases from V and 9 bases from J, with 14 bases between. The CDR3 reads CASSLGGDAGEQFF. The CDR3 DNA sequence: TGTGCCAGCAGCTTAGGCGGCGATGCTGGTGAGCAGTTCTTC.